Here is one TCR beta chain with its context. The target of this receptor is not known. The sample holds no much larger clone one base away, and base qualities are not on file. This sample is drawn from a study of T cells in Graves' hyperthyroidism and ophthalmopathy (dated by TCRdb to between 2018 and 2021). About the investigation overall: Peripheral blood was sampled at the time of initial diagnosis, prior to any treatment. To identify TCR V-J signatures that set the groups apart, the researchers used a discovery cohort of 100 patients, made up of about 44 with Graves' ophthalmopathy and around 58 with stable Graves' hyperthyroidism. Prospective prediction of ophthalmopathy was tested in an independent validation cohort consisting of about 20 hyperthyroidism patients and more than 15 patients who later progressed to ophthalmopathy. For training and testing, the 110 or so patients in the discovery cohort were randomly divided in a 7:3 ratio. The study also compared thyroid tissue and blood T-cell repertoires from more than five Graves' hyperthyroidism patients. After blood sampling, hyperthyroidism patients were treated with methimazole at a starting dose of 30 mg daily, and ophthalmopathy patients were treated with high-dose intravenous methylprednisolone. The paper describes TCR Vbeta CDR3 sequencing of roughly 130 peripheral blood samples, made up of 40 to 45 ophthalmopathy patients, over 70 hyperthyroidism patients and 17 progressor patients. General findings and caveats noted by the study authors: In validation, the model predicted progression to ophthalmopathy with about 71% sensitivity and about 72% specificity, a median of around six months before onset. A model built on a 13 V-J signature distinguished ophthalmopathy from stable hyperthyroidism, reaching around 90% sensitivity and under 84% specificity in cross-validation and 80%/75% in testing. Sample size was not statistically predetermined, and investigators were not blinded to group allocation. Most expanded thyroid clonotypes (frequency above 0.001) were also detected in blood, a finding suggesting that blood repertoires may reflect thyroid immune responses.

The TCR beta CDR3 regions were amplified from the RNA transcripts. For the first round of RT-PCR on the TCR CDR3, the HTBI primer set was used together with the Qiagen OneStep RT-PCR kit. Libraries were constructed in a second round of multiplex PCR, after which size selection and purification were performed. Sequencing of the libraries was done on an Illumina HiSeq2000 using paired-end 100 bp reads. The authors' pipeline ran thus. SOAPnuke was used to process the raw data, with reads discarded if the reads contained adapters or uncalled bases, had a mean Phred below 15, or lacked an exact constant-primer or identifier match. COPE v1.2.5 was used to merge high-quality paired reads, and clonotypes were defined as unique nucleotide sequences. Clonotypes were aligned to IMGT TRBV, TRBD and TRBJ reference segments using MiTCR v1.1. Analysis was restricted to V-J combinations with a frequency above 0.0001, which covered 98% to 99.2% of repertoires. A TCS score was defined as the ratio between F50 (clonal expansion) and ExV (chaos), using BLOSUM62-based TCRdist between CDR3 peptides within each V-J. Welch's t-statistics and random forest reduced fewer than 550 V-J features to 13, which were used in a naive Bayes classifier (R e1071). TCRdb passed the public sequencing reads through fastp at Q25 and MiXCR, retaining productive beta sequences. Rows are unified per CDR3 protein, each entry keeping the most common DNA and genes. TCRdb, not the original authors, processed these V and J calls. The sample profile shows about 380,000 distinct CDR3 sequences; roughly 14% of them were found once. The ten biggest clones cover around 21% of the sample.

Hyperthyroidism patients were newly diagnosed, had a disease duration of under 2 months, and were aged 18 to 65 years. Any patient with an uncontrolled infection, another autoimmune disease, pregnancy or lactation was excluded. Diagnoses were established on the basis of clinical symptoms, serum thyroxine and TRAb, thyroid ultrasound, and orbital computed tomography. Blood from progressor patients was collected at the time of first diagnosis with hyperthyroidism, before any ophthalmopathy symptoms had appeared. PBMCs were separated from under 12 ml of fresh peripheral blood using Ficoll-Paque density gradient centrifugation. Progressor patients were defined as those initially diagnosed with Graves' hyperthyroidism in whom ophthalmopathy developed during follow-up. Total RNA was extracted using Trizol reagent, and RNA quality was assessed on an Agilent 2100 Bioanalyzer. Sequencing was performed on blood. The TCR originated in a young man with Graves' hyperthyroidism that later progressed to Graves' ophthalmopathy.

The DNA sequence is as follows: TGTGCCAGTGCCGGGACAGGAGGCTACGAGCAGTACTTC. Its translation reads: CASAGTGGYEQYF. This chain joins TRBV6-1 to TRBJ2-7, and TRBD1 matches 8 of the central bases. V and J are trimmed by 9 bases and 3 bases, and the gene matches miss 7 bases of the junction. From a lookup of the germline V gene, CDR1 and CDR2 are MNHNS and SASEGT. From cysteine to phenylalanine, the CDR3 is 13 amino acids long. The entry retains the CDR3 DNA only, 39 bases that are in frame from base 1.